These T cell receptor beta chains were read from a single sample in a study of PD-1 blockade in classical Hodgkin lymphoma. Sequencing used immunoSEQ multiplex PCR; TCRdb keeps in-frame clones, though not all of them. The table has some 32,000 clones, 82% seen once. The sample consisted of peripheral blood mononuclear cells (PBMCs), taken at baseline. These receptors all come from a human donor with classical Hodgkin lymphoma. Both conserved end residues are part of each CDR3. The order of the fields is CDR3 DNA, CDR3 protein, clone size, J gene, D gene, V gene. A D gene is named only where the DNA matches it firmly. Clone size is shown for a subset of rows, as once, few, many or a class of expanded clone.

cdr3_nt: TGTGCCAGCAGTTACTCGAGGGCAGGGGGCACTGAAGCTTTCTTT
cdr3_aa: CASSYSRAGGTEAFF
clone_size: -
j_call: TRBJ1-1
d_call: TRBD1
v_call: TRBV6-5

cdr3_nt: TGTGCCTGGAGTCGGACAGGGGCCTACTCCTTC
cdr3_aa: CAWSRTGAYSF
clone_size: -
j_call: TRBJ1-2
d_call: TRBD1
v_call: TRBV30

cdr3_nt: TGCGCCAGCAGCCAAGAAAGGAAATGGACTGAAGCTTTCTTT
cdr3_aa: CASSQERKWTEAFF
clone_size: -
j_call: TRBJ1-1
d_call: -
v_call: TRBV4-3

cdr3_nt: TGTGCCAGTTCGAAACCAGGGGCTCGGGGCAACACTGAAGCTTTCTTT
cdr3_aa: CASSKPGARGNTEAFF
clone_size: -
j_call: TRBJ1-1
d_call: -
v_call: TRBV19

cdr3_nt: TGTGCCAGCAGCTTCGAAAGCCAGCCCCAGCATTTT
cdr3_aa: CASSFESQPQHF
clone_size: -
j_call: TRBJ1-5
d_call: -
v_call: TRBV7-2

cdr3_nt: TGCGCCAGCAGCATCCAGGCCAGGGGAGGGGACGAGCAGTACTTC
cdr3_aa: CASSIQARGGDEQYF
clone_size: few
j_call: TRBJ2-7
d_call: -
v_call: TRBV4-3

cdr3_nt: TGTGCCAGCAGCTTAGTAGAAAAAGAGACCCAGTACTTC
cdr3_aa: CASSLVEKETQYF
clone_size: -
j_call: TRBJ2-5
d_call: -
v_call: TRBV7-2

cdr3_nt: TGCGCCAGCAGCCTGCTGGTGGGGGAACCCTATGGCTACACCTTC
cdr3_aa: CASSLLVGEPYGYTF
clone_size: -
j_call: TRBJ1-2
d_call: -
v_call: TRBV5-1

cdr3_nt: TGTGCCAGCAGCTTAGGGACAGATACGCAGTATTTT
cdr3_aa: CASSLGTDTQYF
clone_size: -
j_call: TRBJ2-3
d_call: -
v_call: TRBV7-9

cdr3_nt: TGTGCCAGCAGCTTATCTCAAGCCGCGAGAAGTCAATACACCTTC
cdr3_aa: CASSLSQAARSQYTF
clone_size: -
j_call: TRBJ1-2
d_call: -
v_call: TRBV7-3

cdr3_nt: TGTGCCAGCAGCTTAGCGCTCCCAGGTAGCGGGGCCGGGGAGCTGTTTTTT
cdr3_aa: CASSLALPGSGAGELFF
clone_size: -
j_call: TRBJ2-2
d_call: TRBD2
v_call: TRBV7-6

cdr3_nt: TGTGCCAGCGGGACAGGGGAGGATCAGCCCCAGCATTTT
cdr3_aa: CASGTGEDQPQHF
clone_size: -
j_call: TRBJ1-5
d_call: TRBD1
v_call: TRBV2

cdr3_nt: TGTGCCAGCAGCGGACAGTTTAGAGGCTATGGCTACACCTTC
cdr3_aa: CASSGQFRGYGYTF
clone_size: -
j_call: TRBJ1-2
d_call: -
v_call: TRBV7-2

cdr3_nt: TGTGCCAGCAGCTTGGGTTGGGGTACGGGAAACACCATATATTTT
cdr3_aa: CASSLGWGTGNTIYF
clone_size: -
j_call: TRBJ1-3
d_call: -
v_call: TRBV5-5

cdr3_nt: TGTGCCAGCAGTTTAAGAGGCACAGATACGCAGTATTTT
cdr3_aa: CASSLRGTDTQYF
clone_size: -
j_call: TRBJ2-3
d_call: -
v_call: TRBV27

cdr3_nt: TGTGCCAGCAGCCCCCGACAGGGGCAGGATACGCAGTATTTT
cdr3_aa: CASSPRQGQDTQYF
clone_size: -
j_call: TRBJ2-3
d_call: TRBD1
v_call: TRBV5-8

cdr3_nt: TGTGCCAGCTCACCAGCTACCGACGGGACAGGGGCGTTGGGCGCCTATAATTCACCCCTCCACTTT
cdr3_aa: CASSPATDGTGALGAYNSPLHF
clone_size: -
j_call: TRBJ1-6
d_call: TRBD1
v_call: TRBV18

cdr3_nt: TGTGCCAGCAGCCAATCAGATAACGGTGAGCGTTCACCCCTCCACTTT
cdr3_aa: CASSQSDNGERSPLHF
clone_size: -
j_call: TRBJ1-6
d_call: -
v_call: TRBV14

cdr3_nt: TGTGCCAGCATCTGTGAAACAGCCTACAATGAGCAGTTCTTC
cdr3_aa: CASICETAYNEQFF
clone_size: -
j_call: TRBJ2-1
d_call: -
v_call: TRBV9

cdr3_nt: TGTGCCAGCAGCTTGCAGGATTCACCCCTCCACTTT
cdr3_aa: CASSLQDSPLHF
clone_size: -
j_call: TRBJ1-6
d_call: -
v_call: TRBV7-2

cdr3_nt: TGCAGCGTCCGACCCATCGCCTTAGAGACCCAGTACTTC
cdr3_aa: CSVRPIALETQYF
clone_size: -
j_call: TRBJ2-5
d_call: -
v_call: TRBV29-1

cdr3_nt: TGCGCCAGCAGCCCAATAGAACGGGACTCAGGCGAGCAGTACTTC
cdr3_aa: CASSPIERDSGEQYF
clone_size: -
j_call: TRBJ2-7
d_call: -
v_call: TRBV5-1